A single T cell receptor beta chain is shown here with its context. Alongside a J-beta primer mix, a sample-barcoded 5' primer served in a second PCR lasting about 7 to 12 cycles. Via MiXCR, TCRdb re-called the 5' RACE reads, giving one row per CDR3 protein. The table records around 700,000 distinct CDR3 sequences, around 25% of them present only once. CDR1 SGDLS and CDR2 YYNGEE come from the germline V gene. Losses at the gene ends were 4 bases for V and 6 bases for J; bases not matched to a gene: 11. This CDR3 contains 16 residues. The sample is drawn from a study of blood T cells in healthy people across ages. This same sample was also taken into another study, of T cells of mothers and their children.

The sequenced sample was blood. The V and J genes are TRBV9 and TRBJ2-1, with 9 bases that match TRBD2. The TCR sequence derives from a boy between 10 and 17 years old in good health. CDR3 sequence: CASSPTGWRGGNEQFF. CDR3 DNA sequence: TGTGCCAGCAGCCCAACGGGTTGGCGGGGGGGCAATGAGCAGTTCTTC.